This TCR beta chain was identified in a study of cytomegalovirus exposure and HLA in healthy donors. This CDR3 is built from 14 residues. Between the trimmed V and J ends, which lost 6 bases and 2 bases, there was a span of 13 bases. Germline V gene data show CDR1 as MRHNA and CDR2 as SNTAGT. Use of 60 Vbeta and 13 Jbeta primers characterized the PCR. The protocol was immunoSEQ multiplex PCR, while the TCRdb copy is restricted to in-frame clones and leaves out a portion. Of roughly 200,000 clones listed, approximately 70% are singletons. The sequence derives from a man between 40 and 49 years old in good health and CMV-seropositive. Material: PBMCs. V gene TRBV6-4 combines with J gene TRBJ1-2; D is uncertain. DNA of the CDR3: TGTGCCAGCAGCCCGACGGGAACCAACTATGGCTACACCTTC. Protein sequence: CASSPTGTNYGYTF.